The 5 T cell receptor beta chains reported below all come from one sample, sequenced in a study of blood T cell repertoires in COVID-19 (dated by TCRdb to 2020 to 2022). Receptor libraries were prepared by the immunoSEQ multiplex PCR assay. TCRdb provides this immuneACCESS table in a form limited to in-frame rearrangements. Some clones are lacking; in checked studies, under half of them reflect an unresolved V gene, and why the rest are absent is not known. In this sample the table shows fewer than 65,000 clones, approximately 89% of which occur a single time. The ten largest clones take up less than 6.5% of the sample. Sequenced material: peripheral blood. These receptors all stem from a man in his fifties or sixties with acute or convalescent COVID-19.

V usage is TRBV5-1 and J usage is TRBJ2-2; 11 positions match TRBD2. The V gene end was trimmed by 0 bases and the J gene end by 8 bases; junction bases not matched to a gene: 12. CDR1 is SGHRS and CDR2 is YFSETQ in the germline V gene. The CDR3 runs to 18 residues. The DNA of the CDR3 is TGCGCCAGCAGCTTGGTGACTAGCGGGACGAATTCACGAGGGGAGCTGTTTTTT. Translation gives CASSLVTSGTNSRGELFF.

The V call is TRBV18, the J call TRBJ1-5; D unclear. The CDR3 runs to 16 residues. The germline gives CDR1 KGHSH, CDR2 LQKENI. V was clipped by 3 bases and J by 0 bases, with 12 bases between them. The CDR3: CASSPLGSNSNQPQHF. DNA of the CDR3: TGTGCCAGCTCACCTTTGGGGAGTAATAGCAATCAGCCCCAGCATTTT.

This clone is a singleton in its sample. The genes are TRBV28 and TRBJ2-1; possibly TRBD1 for D (6 bases). The V gene lost 1 base and the J gene lost 4 bases, with 20 bases spanning the gap. The CDR3 runs to 18 residues. Per the germline V gene, CDR1 is MDHEN and CDR2 is SYDVKM. The CDR3 sequence is CASSLSLLLGTLYNEQFF. The CDR3 coding sequence is TGTGCCAGCAGTTTATCCCTCCTACTCGGGACACTATACAATGAGCAGTTCTTC. The whole variable domain, remainder taken from reference TRBV28 and TRBJ2-1, is DVKVTQSSRYLVKRTGEKVFLECVQDMDHENMFWYRQDPGLGLRLIYFSYDVKMKEKGDIPEGYSVSREKKERFSLILESASTNQTSMYLCASSLSLLLGTLYNEQFFGPGTRLTVL.

This chain uses TRBV28 with TRBJ2-3; a possible D gene is TRBD2 (6 bases). Germline values: CDR1 MDHEN, CDR2 SYDVKM. The CDR3 is 15 residues long. Trimming cost V 3 bases and J 0 bases, with 10 bases left between them. For the CDR3, the DNA is TGTGCCAGCAGTTTTGGAGGGGAGAGCACAGATACGCAGTATTTT. It codes for CASSFGGESTDTQYF.

This rearrangement joins TRBV2 to TRBJ1-2, with D uncertain. The CDR3 length is 10 residues. The germline gives CDR1 SNHLY, CDR2 FYNNEI. Trimming pared 3 bases from V and 7 bases from J, leaving 3 bases between. For the CDR3, the DNA is TGTGCCAGCAGTGACGGTGGCTACACCTTC. Its protein is CASSDGGYTF. Using reference TRBV2 and TRBJ1-2 for the parts outside the CDR3, the full variable domain is EPEVTQTPSHQVTQMGQEVILRCVPISNHLYFYWYRQILGQKVEFLVSFYNNEISEKSEIFDDQFSVERPDGSNFTLKIRSTKLEDSAMYFCASSDGGYTFGSGTRLTVV.